Below are 22 T cell receptor beta chains sequenced from a single sample in a study of T cell repertoires in aging, cancer and after chemotherapy. Peripheral blood genomic DNA, not sorted cells or RNA, was the template. Multiplex touch-down PCR with TRB-A/B primers amplified rearranged V-D-J TRB sequences. MiXCR, run by TCRdb on the multiplex PCR reads, gives a single entry per CDR3 protein. The table shows roughly 10,000 distinct CDR3 sequences, with about 31% occurring only once. The sequencing input was blood. These receptors were taken from a human donor in good health. The donor label of this sample is uncertain.

This clonotype is categorized as medium-sized. V is TRBV6-5 and J is TRBJ2-1; D is uncertain. Germline CDR1 reads MNHEY; CDR2 reads SVGAGI. The CDR3 is made up of 13 amino acids. Trimming cost V 6 bases and J 12 bases, with 18 bases left between them. The CDR3 region has the DNA TGTGCCAGCAGCCCGAGGACCCATGCGAGGCAGTTCTTC. As protein: CASSPRTHARQFF.

This clonotype was seen only a few times. The chain uses TRBV7-2 and TRBJ2-3; 16 bases agree with TRBD2. Germline values: CDR1 SGHTA, CDR2 FQGNSA. V was pared by 1 base and J by 6 bases, with 4 bases of the junction left unmatched. The CDR3 is 17 residues long. CDR3 in amino acids: CASSLVGTSGRVDTQYF. CDR3 in DNA: TGTGCCAGCAGCTTAGTTGGGACTAGCGGGAGGGTGGATACGCAGTATTTT.

V is TRBV24-1 and J is TRBJ2-7; D not certain. V lost 3 bases to trimming and J lost 7 bases, with 12 bases between them. Looked up from germline, CDR1 is KGHDR and CDR2 is SFDVKD. The CDR3 covers 13 residues. The CDR3 protein is CATSDGPRGEQYF. The CDR3 DNA sequence: TGTGCCACCAGTGATGGCCCGCGTGGGGAGCAGTACTTC.

As to this clonotype: Being one base from a much bigger clone, this may be a read error. CDR3: CAGSWGSDTEAFF. The CDR3 DNA reads TGTGCCGGTAGTTGGGGCAGCGACACTGAAGCTTTCTTT. V and J are TRBV19 and TRBJ1-1; TRBD1 might be the D (5 bases). CDR1 LNHDA and CDR2 SQIVND come from the germline V gene (reference sequence). CDR3 length: 13 amino acids.

Sample share makes this clonotype medium-sized. This chain joins TRBV6-2 or TRBV6-3 and TRBJ1-5; TRBD1 agrees at 7 bases. Germline assignment: CDR1 MNHEY and CDR2 SVGEGT. This CDR3 comprises 15 residues. Trimming cost V 6 bases and J 6 bases; bases outside gene matches: 11. The CDR3 nucleotides are TGTGCCAGCAGATATACACAGGGGATGGGTCAGCCCCAGCATTTT. Its translation is CASRYTQGMGQPQHF.

The chain is built from TRBV21-1 and TRBJ2-7. TRBV21-1 is noted as a pseudogene. This CDR3 region has 12 residues. This chain's CDR3 is CASPILVYEQYF. DNA for the CDR3: TGTGCCAGCCCTATTCTGGTATACGAGCAGTACTTC.

Points on this clonotype: A much larger clone lies one base from this, so it may be a read error. The chain combines TRBV5-5 with TRBJ2-7; maybe TRBD1 (6 bases). The germline CDR1 and CDR2 sequences are SGHKS and YYEKEE (reference sequence). The CDR3 contains 14 residues. Trimming took 1 base from V and 0 from J, leaving 8 bases between them. The CDR3 region has the DNA TGTGCCAGCAGCTTGTGGGACAACTCCTACGAGCAGTACTTC. Protein product: CASSLWDNSYEQYF.

CDR3: CASSLDADTQYF. CDR3 sequence (DNA): TGTGCCAGCAGCTTAGATGCAGATACGCAGTATTTT. V and J are TRBV7-2 and TRBJ2-3; D ambiguous. CDR1 is SGHTA, CDR2 FQGNSA, per germline. The CDR3 runs 12 residues. Between the trimmed V and J ends, which lost 1 base and 4 bases, there was a span of 3 bases. Full variable domain (missing parts from reference TRBV7-2 and TRBJ2-3): GAGVSQSPSNKVTEKGKDVELRCDPISGHTALYWYRQSLGQGLEFLIYFQGNSAPDKSGLPSDRFSAERTGGSVSTLTIQRTQQEDSAVYLCASSLDADTQYFGPGTRLTVL.

The chain carries TRBV27 and TRBJ1-5; 7 positions match TRBD1. The CDR3 contains 14 residues. The germline gives CDR1 MNHEY, CDR2 SMNVEV (reference sequence). The junction had 3 bases not matched to a gene; V was cut back by 4 bases and J by 3 bases. The CDR3, as DNA: TGTGCCAGCAGTTGGACAGGCATCAATCAGCCCCAGCATTTT. Amino acid sequence: CASSWTGINQPQHF.

The chain employs TRBV15 and TRBJ1-3; D is perhaps TRBD1 (5 bases). Germline loops: CDR1 LNHNV, CDR2 YYDKDF (reference sequence). V lost 1 base and J 4 bases, leaving 17 bases between the germline ends. The length of the CDR3 is 17 residues. CDR3 residues: CATSRGRGVLGGNTIYF. Here the CDR3 DNA reads TGTGCCACCAGCAGAGGACGGGGCGTCTTGGGAGGAAACACCATATATTTT. Full variable domain (missing parts from reference TRBV15 and TRBJ1-3): DAMVIQNPRYQVTQFGKPVTLSCSQTLNHNVMYWYQQKSSQAPKLLFHYYDKDFNNEADTPDNFQSRRPNTSFCFLDIRSPGLGDTAMYLCATSRGRGVLGGNTIYFGEGSWLTVV.

This clonotype is labeled as medium-sized. The gene calls are TRBV6-5 and TRBJ1-2; weak D call: TRBD1 (5 bases). V was shortened by 6 bases and J by 8 bases, with 16 bases between the two germline ends. This CDR3 comprises 13 residues. CDR1 and CDR2 from the germline V gene are MNHEY and SVGAGI. The CDR3 reads CASSLIREGGYTF. CDR3 coding DNA: TGTGCCAGCAGCCTAATCAGGGAGGGGGGCTACACCTTC.

J is TRBJ2-3 and V is TRBV6-2 or TRBV6-3, with 8 bases aligning to TRBD2. The V segment lost 8 bases and the J segment 0 bases; nucleotides outside the gene matches: 4. The CDR3 has 14 amino acids. Germline CDR1 and CDR2: MNHEY and SVGEGT. CDR3 protein: CASGERGSTDTQYF. The CDR3, as DNA: TGTGCCAGCGGAGAGCGGGGGAGCACAGATACGCAGTATTTT.

This clonotype was detected a few times. The chain carries TRBV6-1 and TRBJ2-7; D is ambiguous. The CDR3 is made up of 11 amino acids. CDR1 is MNHNS, CDR2 SASEGT, per germline. V was pared by 6 bases and J by 7 bases, with 10 bases between. In DNA form, the CDR3 reads TGTGCCAGCAGCCCTGGTCGTGAGCAGTACTTC. Amino acid sequence: CASSPGREQYF.

This clonotype was seen a handful of times. V and J are TRBV19 and TRBJ1-2; no clear D. V was trimmed by 3 bases and J by 3 bases, leaving 8 bases between them. The CDR3 runs 13 residues. The germline V gene encodes CDR1 LNHDA and CDR2 SQIVND (reference sequence). The CDR3 nucleotides are TGTGCCAGTAGTATTTTAAGTGACTATGGCTACACCTTC. Translated: CASSILSDYGYTF.

The V and J genes are TRBV5-6 and TRBJ2-7; 9 nucleotides line up with TRBD2. CDR3 length: 14 residues. Germline V gene lookup returns CDR1 SGHDT and CDR2 YYEEEE. J gave up 5 bases and V 5 bases, and 8 bases lay outside the gene matches. CDR3 in DNA: TGTGCCAGCAGTTCACGGGGACTAGCTCACGAGCAGTACTTC. Its translation is CASSSRGLAHEQYF.

V usage is TRBV6-5 and J usage is TRBJ1-1; the match to TRBD1 covers 9 bases. V trimming: 7 bases; J trimming: 0 bases; junction bases outside the gene matches: 9. The length of the CDR3 is 16 residues. Germline V gives CDR1 MNHEY, CDR2 SVGAGI. CDR3 in DNA: TGTGCCAGCAACCGGGGGACAGGGCGTATGAACACTGAAGCTTTCTTT. Translating it yields CASNRGTGRMNTEAFF.

V gene TRBV19 combines with J gene TRBJ1-2; D gene ambiguous. The germline V gene has CDR1 LNHDA and CDR2 SQIVND (reference sequence). This CDR3 spans 14 amino acids. V was cut by 0 bases and J by 7 bases, with 12 bases left in between. The CDR3 DNA reads TGTGCCAGTAGTATAGACCCCGTCCCCGCTGGCTACACCTTC. The encoded protein is CASSIDPVPAGYTF.

The CDR3 here is CASSVQGGYEQYF. DNA for the CDR3: TGTGCCAGCTCAGTGCAGGGAGGATACGAGCAGTACTTC. V usage is TRBV18 and J usage is TRBJ2-7; tentatively, D is TRBD2 (6 bases). CDR3 size: 13 residues. The V gene's germline CDR1 is KGHSH and CDR2 LQKENI. V was trimmed by 5 bases and J by 4 bases, leaving 12 bases between them.

For this clonotype: Sequence at one end of the junction differs from germline and may be a read error. V gene TRBV5-1 combines with J gene TRBJ1-1; 11 nucleotides align to TRBD1. The CDR3 totals 17 residues. Germline V lookup: CDR1 SGHRS, CDR2 YFSETQ. The CDR3 sequence: CASSLAPPGQGDAEAFF. CDR3 DNA sequence: TGCGCCAGCAGTTTGGCACCTCCGGGACAGGGGGACGCTGAAGCTTTCTTT.

The chain links TRBV27 to TRBJ2-7; the match to TRBD2 covers 9 bases. V shed 5 bases, J shed 3 bases, and the junction held 8 bases outside the gene matches. The germline gives CDR1 MNHEY, CDR2 SMNVEV (reference sequence). The CDR3 has 15 amino acids. The CDR3 nucleotides are TGTGCCAGCAGTCCACTAGCGGGCTGGAACTACGAGCAGTACTTC. Translating it yields CASSPLAGWNYEQYF.

About this clonotype: It may be a read error: a sequence one base away is much more abundant. The CDR3 spells CASSQQKQETQYF. The CDR3 coding sequence is TGTGCCAGCTCACAACAGAAGCAAGAGACCCAGTACTTC. V and J are TRBV18 and TRBJ2-5; D gene uncertain. V was cut by 4 bases and J by 2 bases, with 8 bases left in between. The CDR3 has 13 residues. CDR1 is KGHSH, CDR2 LQKENI, per germline. The full variable domain, rest sourced from reference TRBV18 and TRBJ2-5, is NAGVMQNPRHLVRRRGQEARLRCSPMKGHSHVYWYRQLPEEGLKFMVYLQKENIIDESGMPKERFSAEFPKEGPSILRIQQVVRGDSAAYFCASSQQKQETQYFGPGTRLLVL.

By sample fraction, this clonotype is medium-sized. The rearrangement joins TRBV18 to TRBJ2-1, with 7 bases fitting TRBD2. The CDR3 length is 14 residues. The V segment lost 1 base and the J segment 6 bases; nucleotides outside the gene matches: 3. Germline loops: CDR1 KGHSH, CDR2 LQKENI. This chain's CDR3 is CASSPLQRGNEQFF. CDR3 DNA sequence: TGTGCCAGCTCACCACTTCAGCGGGGCAATGAGCAGTTCTTC.